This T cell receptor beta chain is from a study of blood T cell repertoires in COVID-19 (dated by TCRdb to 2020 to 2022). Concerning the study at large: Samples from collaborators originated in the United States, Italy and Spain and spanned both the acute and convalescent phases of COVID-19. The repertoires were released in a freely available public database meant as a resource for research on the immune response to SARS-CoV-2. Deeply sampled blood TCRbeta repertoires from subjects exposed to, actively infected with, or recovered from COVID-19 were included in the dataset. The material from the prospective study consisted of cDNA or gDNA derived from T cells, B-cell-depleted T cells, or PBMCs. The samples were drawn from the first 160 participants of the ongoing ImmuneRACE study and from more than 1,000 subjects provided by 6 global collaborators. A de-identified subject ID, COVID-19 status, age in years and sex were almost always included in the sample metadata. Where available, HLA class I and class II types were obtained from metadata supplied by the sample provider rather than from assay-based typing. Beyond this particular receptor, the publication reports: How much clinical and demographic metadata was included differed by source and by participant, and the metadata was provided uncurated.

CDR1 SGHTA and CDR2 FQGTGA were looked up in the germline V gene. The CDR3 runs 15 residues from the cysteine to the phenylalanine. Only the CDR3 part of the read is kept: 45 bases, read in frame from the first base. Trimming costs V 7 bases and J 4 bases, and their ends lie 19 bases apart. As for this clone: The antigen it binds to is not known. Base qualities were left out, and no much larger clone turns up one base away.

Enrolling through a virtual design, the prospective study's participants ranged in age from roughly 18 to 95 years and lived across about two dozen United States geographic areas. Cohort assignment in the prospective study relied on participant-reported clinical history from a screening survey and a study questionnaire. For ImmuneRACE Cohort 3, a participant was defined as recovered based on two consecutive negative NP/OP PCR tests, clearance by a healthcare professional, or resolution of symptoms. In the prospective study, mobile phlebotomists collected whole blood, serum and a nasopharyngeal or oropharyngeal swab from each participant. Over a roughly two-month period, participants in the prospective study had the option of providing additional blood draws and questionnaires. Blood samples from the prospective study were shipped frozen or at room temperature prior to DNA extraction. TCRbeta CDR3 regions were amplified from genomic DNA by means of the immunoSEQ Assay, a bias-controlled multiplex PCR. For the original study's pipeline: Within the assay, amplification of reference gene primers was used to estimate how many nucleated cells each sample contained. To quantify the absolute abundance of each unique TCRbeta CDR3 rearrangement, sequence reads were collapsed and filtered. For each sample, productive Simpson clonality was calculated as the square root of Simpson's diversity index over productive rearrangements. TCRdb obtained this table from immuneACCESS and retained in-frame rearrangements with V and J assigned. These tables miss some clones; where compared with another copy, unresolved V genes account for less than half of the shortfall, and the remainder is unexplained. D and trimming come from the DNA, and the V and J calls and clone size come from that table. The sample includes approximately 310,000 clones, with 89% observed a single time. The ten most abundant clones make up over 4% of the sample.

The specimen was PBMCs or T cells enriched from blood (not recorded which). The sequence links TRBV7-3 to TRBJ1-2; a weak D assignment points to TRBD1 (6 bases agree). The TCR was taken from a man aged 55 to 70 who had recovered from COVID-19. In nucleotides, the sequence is TGTGCCAGCATCCTTCCGGGACACGAAACCTATGGCTACACCTTC. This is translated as CASILPGHETYGYTF.